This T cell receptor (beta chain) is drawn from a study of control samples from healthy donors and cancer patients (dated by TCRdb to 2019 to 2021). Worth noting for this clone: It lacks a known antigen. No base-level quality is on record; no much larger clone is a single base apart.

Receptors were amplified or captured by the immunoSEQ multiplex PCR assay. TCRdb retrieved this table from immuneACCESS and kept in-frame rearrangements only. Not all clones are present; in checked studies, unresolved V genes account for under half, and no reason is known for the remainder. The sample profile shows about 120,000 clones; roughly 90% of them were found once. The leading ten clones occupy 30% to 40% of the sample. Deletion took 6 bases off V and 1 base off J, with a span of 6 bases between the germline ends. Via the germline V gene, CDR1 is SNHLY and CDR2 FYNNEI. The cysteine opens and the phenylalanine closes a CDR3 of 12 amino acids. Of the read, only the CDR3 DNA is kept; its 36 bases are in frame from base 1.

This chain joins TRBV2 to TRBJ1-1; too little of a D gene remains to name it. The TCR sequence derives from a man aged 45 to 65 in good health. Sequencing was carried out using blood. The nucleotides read TGTGCCAGCAGAGTGAAGAACACTGAAGCTTTCTTT. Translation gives CASRVKNTEAFF.